The entry below describes one T cell receptor beta chain. Its antigen target is currently unknown. Per-base qualities were not stored, and no clone one base away is much larger. Spanning cysteine to phenylalanine, the CDR3 consists of 13 amino acids. Solely the CDR3 DNA is kept, with 39 bases framed from the first base. V and J lose 7 bases and 2 bases, and a span of 9 bases separates them. CDR1 is given as MDHEN and CDR2 as SYDVKM, both from the germline V gene. This sample is drawn from a study of low-dose radiotherapy and immunotherapy resistance in tumors (dated by TCRdb to 2022 to 2024). For the wider study: In Cohort 1, 0.5 Gy per fraction was delivered every 2 weeks, and a total PTV dose of 6.5 Gy was prescribed. For Cohort 2, the dose was 1 Gy per fraction given every two weeks, adding up to 13 Gy in total across 26 weeks. Patients were given nivolumab as a 240 mg flat dose every two weeks and ipilimumab at 1 mg/kg every six weeks, with both drugs delivered intravenously. Intravenous cyclophosphamide at 200 mg/m2 was administered every two weeks, one day ahead of each radiation and immunotherapy administration. Starting on cycle 1 day 1, patients took 300 mg of aspirin by mouth once a day for four cycles. Randomization of trial participants into treatment groups was not performed. The translational analysis covered eight patients: three from the first dose cohort and the first five from the second dose cohort.

The donors took part in RACIN, a single-arm, phase I, dose-escalation trial that combined nivolumab, ipilimumab, aspirin, low-dose cyclophosphamide and low-dose radiotherapy. Patients with advanced, TIL-negative solid tumors were considered eligible. First-strand cDNA was synthesized with Superscript III and a set of TRAV- and TRBV-specific primers, covering both TCRalpha and TCRbeta chains. TCRs were amplified for 20 PCR cycles with Phusion, using a constant-region primer paired with the adapter attached to the V primers. Amplification of the isolated mRNA was done with the MessageAmp II aRNA Amplification Kit, which involved a roughly 15-hour in vitro transcription at 37 degrees C. mRNA for TCR sequencing was isolated with the Dynabeads mRNA DIRECT Purification Kit. Indexed Illumina adapters were added in a second Phusion PCR of 25 to 30 cycles, and the PCR products were purified with AMPure XP beads. As for how the authors treated the data: Custom Perl scripts pooled TCR sequences encoding the same protein, removed out-of-frame sequences and computed each clonotype's abundance. TCR sequences supported by only a single read were excluded from analysis. Among the metrics used to describe the repertoires were Shannon entropy, Gini index, clonality, richness, and the frequency of TCRs shared between repertoires. TCRdb reprocessed the public reads (quality trimming at Q25 with fastp, clone calling with MiXCR) and kept in-frame beta chains. CDR3 protein duplicates are merged, each entry listing the most common genes and DNA. For this entry, the V and J calls and clone size follow TCRdb and not the study's own pipeline. The sample records under 10,000 distinct CDR3 sequences, about 59% of which are singletons. Clones ranked in the top ten supply about 9% of the sample.

The rearrangement combines TRBV28 with TRBJ1-5; TRBD1 is a possible D gene, resting on 6 matching bases. The clonotype originates from a human donor with advanced metastatic prostate, ovarian, gallbladder or colorectal cancer (not recorded which). This table probably holds off-target reads from a library built for another chain. CDR3 loop: CASKGGGNQPQHF. The DNA is as follows: TGTGCCAGCAAAGGGGGTGGCAATCAGCCCCAGCATTTT.